This passage covers 28 T cell receptor beta chains from one sample sequenced in a study of blood T cell repertoires in COVID-19 (TCRdb year 2020). Receptor amplification or capture employed the immunoSEQ multiplex PCR assay. TCRdb limited this immuneACCESS table to in-frame rearrangements with V and J called. A share of clones is missing; checked studies link under half to unresolved V genes, and the rest is unexplained. Here the sample has more than 60,000 clones; approximately 90% occur a single time. The top ten clonotypes cover roughly a tenth of the sample. Material for sequencing was PBMCs or T cells enriched from blood (not recorded which). These receptors were obtained from a woman between 35 and 50 years old who had recovered from COVID-19.

The chain recombines TRBV9 with TRBJ2-7; D might be TRBD1 (6 bases). CDR1 is SGDLS and CDR2 is YYNGEE in the germline V gene. The ends were cut back, 8 bases at V and 4 bases at J, with 16 bases in the middle. The CDR3 has 13 amino acids. In DNA form, the CDR3 reads TGTGCCAGTGGAGACAGGATGGGATACGAGCAGTACTTC. Residues: CASGDRMGYEQYF.

The chain uses TRBV27 and TRBJ2-1; 8 positions match TRBD2. The V and J ends lost 5 bases and 6 bases, in that order; junction bases with no gene match: 3. Germline assignment: CDR1 MNHEY and CDR2 SMNVEV (reference sequence). The CDR3 has 13 residues. The CDR3 region is CASSPGLGNEQFF. The CDR3 DNA reads as TGTGCCAGCAGTCCGGGACTAGGCAATGAGCAGTTCTTC.

The J gene is TRBJ2-2, the V gene TRBV11-2; D is undetermined. V was cut by 0 bases and J by 3 bases, with 8 bases left in between. The CDR3 sequence is 15 residues long. Germline CDR1 reads SGHAT; CDR2 reads FQNNGV. CDR3: CASSLENRYTGELFF. CDR3 DNA sequence: TGTGCCAGCAGCTTAGAGAACAGATACACCGGGGAGCTGTTTTTT.

The chain recombines TRBV6-5 with TRBJ2-7, with a weak D call TRBD2 (6 bases). Trimming stripped 5 bases from V and 12 bases from J, with 17 bases between. The germline V gene has CDR1 MNHEY and CDR2 SVGAGI. The CDR3 is 12 amino acids. The CDR3 DNA follows: TGTGCCAGCAGTCCCTCTGGTCAGGGAGGGTACTTC. As protein: CASSPSGQGGYF.

The chain has TRBV6-5 and TRBJ2-5; 10 bases match TRBD2. Germline lookup yields CDR1 MNHEY and CDR2 SVGAGI. V trimming: 5 bases; J trimming: 4 bases; junction bases outside the gene matches: 4. This CDR3 region has 14 residues. DNA for the CDR3: TGTGCCAGCAGTCCCCTAGCGGGGGTAGAGACCCAGTACTTC. This encodes CASSPLAGVETQYF.

The V call is TRBV6-1, the J call TRBJ2-3; D may be TRBD1 (5 bases). Trimming left V 2 bases short and J 2 bases short, with 11 bases between. The germline gives CDR1 MNHNS, CDR2 SASEGT. The CDR3 contains 15 residues. The CDR3 protein is CASSEYQGYTDTQYF. The DNA for the CDR3 is TGTGCCAGCAGTGAATACCAGGGTTACACAGATACGCAGTATTTT.

This clone was observed a handful of times. The chain uses TRBV11-3 and TRBJ2-7; tentative D call: TRBD1 (5 bases). The CDR3 is 14 amino acids. V dropped 5 bases and J dropped 3 bases, with 14 bases sitting between them. Germline V gene sequence: CDR1 SGHNT, CDR2 YENEEA. The CDR3 region is CASSTRQRHYEQYF. The CDR3 DNA follows: TGTGCCAGCAGCACCAGACAGAGGCACTACGAGCAGTACTTC.

CDR3: CASTKAATYEQYF. CDR3 in DNA: TGTGCCAGCACCAAAGCCGCAACCTACGAGCAGTACTTC. The rearrangement links TRBV6-5 to TRBJ2-7; D is ambiguous. V was clipped by 7 bases and J by 2 bases, with 12 bases between them. The CDR3 spans 13 residues. Per germline, CDR1 MNHEY and CDR2 SVGAGI.

This clone was counted a few times. The rearrangement links TRBV6-5 to TRBJ1-1; D remains unclear. V was cut by 6 bases and J by 10 bases, with 18 bases left in between. In germline, CDR1 is MNHEY, CDR2 SVGAGI. The CDR3 consists of 13 residues. The CDR3 nucleotides are TGTGCCAGCAGATCGACTGCGTTAGGTGTAGCTTTCTTT. Protein sequence: CASRSTALGVAFF.

This chain connects TRBV5-1 to TRBJ2-1; D not certain. Germline V gene lookup returns CDR1 SGHRS and CDR2 YFSETQ. The CDR3 is made up of 16 amino acids. Trimming shortened V by 1 base and J by 0 bases, and 11 bases separated the two germline ends. Here the CDR3 reads CASSLSGPLSYNEQFF. The CDR3 region has the DNA TGCGCCAGCAGCTTGTCTGGGCCCCTCTCCTACAATGAGCAGTTCTTC. The full variable domain, with the rest looked up from reference TRBV5-1 and TRBJ2-1, is KAGVTQTPRYLIKTRGQQVTLSCSPISGHRSVSWYQQTPGQGLQFLFEYFSETQRNKGNFPGRFSGRQFSNSRSEMNVSTLELGDSALYLCASSLSGPLSYNEQFFGPGTRLTVL.

The chain couples TRBV6-4 to TRBJ2-3; 12 positions match TRBD1. V lost 6 bases, J lost 0 bases, and 4 bases stayed unmatched. Germline CDR1 is MRHNA and CDR2 is SNTAGT. This CDR3 region has 16 residues. The CDR3 region is CASSRDRGLSTDTQYF. DNA for the CDR3: TGTGCCAGCAGCCGGGACAGGGGGCTAAGCACAGATACGCAGTATTTT.

The chain is built from TRBV6-1 and TRBJ2-5; TRBD2 matches at 10 bases. The CDR3 is 16 residues long. The junction had 5 bases not matched to a gene; V was cut back by 0 bases and J by 4 bases. Germline CDR1 MNHNS, CDR2 SASEGT. The CDR3 reads CASSEAPPSGGETQYF. The DNA for the CDR3 is TGTGCCAGCAGTGAAGCGCCTCCTAGCGGGGGAGAGACCCAGTACTTC.

V and J are TRBV29-1 and TRBJ2-7; 8 nucleotides agree with TRBD1. CDR3 length: 13 residues. The V and J ends lost 4 bases and 2 bases, in that order; junction bases with no gene match: 4. The germline V gene encodes CDR1 SQVTM and CDR2 ANQGSEA. The CDR3 DNA reads as TGCAGCGTTGCGGGACAGGAGCCCTACGAGCAGTACTTC. As protein: CSVAGQEPYEQYF.

CDR3 amino acids: CASSEGDISYEQYF. The DNA of the CDR3 is TGCGCCAGCAGCGAGGGGGACATTTCCTACGAGCAGTACTTC. The V call is TRBV5-1, the J call TRBJ2-7, with D perhaps matching TRBD1 (6 bases). The CDR3 is made up of 14 amino acids. Between the trimmed V and J ends, which lost 4 bases and 1 base, there was a span of 12 bases. CDR1 is SGHRS and CDR2 is YFSETQ in the germline V gene.

The chain recombines TRBV11-2 with TRBJ1-4, with 8 bases identical to TRBD1. The germline gives CDR1 SGHAT, CDR2 FQNNGV. The CDR3 has 16 residues. J gave up 6 bases and V 5 bases, and 11 bases lay outside the gene matches. As DNA, the CDR3 is TGTGCCAGCAGCCCCGGGCAGGGGGCTTTTCATGAAAAACTGTTTTTT. Translated: CASSPGQGAFHEKLFF.

This clone appeared once. The genes are TRBV27 and TRBJ2-7; 9 bases align to TRBD2. CDR1 is MNHEY, CDR2 SMNVEV, per germline (reference sequence). This CDR3 region has 16 residues. V was pared by 5 bases and J by 7 bases, with 15 bases of the junction left unmatched. CDR3 nucleotides: TGTGCCAGCAGTACCTCCAGGCGGGGGGGGCCTTTAGAGCAGTACTTC. Protein product: CASSTSRRGGPLEQYF.

The V call is TRBV9, the J call TRBJ2-2; D is unclear. The germline V gene has CDR1 SGDLS and CDR2 YYNGEE. The CDR3 sequence is 14 residues long. Deletions cut 4 bases from V and 1 base from J, with 8 bases between. For the CDR3, the DNA is TGTGCCAGCAGCTTAACACAGAACACCGGGGAGCTGTTTTTT. Translated, it gives CASSLTQNTGELFF.

This rearrangement joins TRBV3-1 (or the pseudogene TRBV3-2) to TRBJ2-4; D might be TRBD2 (6 bases). CDR1 and CDR2 from the germline V gene are LGHDT and YNNKEL (reference sequence). The CDR3 runs to 17 residues. V lost 0 bases and J 0 bases, leaving 12 bases between the germline ends. In nucleotides, the CDR3 is TGTGCCAGCAGCCAAGATCGCGGGGCACTAGCCAAAAACATTCAGTACTTC. Translated, it gives CASSQDRGALAKNIQYF.

The V and J genes are TRBV11-2 and TRBJ1-6; the D gene is possibly TRBD1 (6 bases). The CDR3 consists of 15 residues. CDR1 SGHAT and CDR2 FQNNGV come from the germline V gene. Trimming stripped 5 bases from V and 7 bases from J, with 15 bases between. CDR3 amino acids: CASSRNRVGNSPLHF. The CDR3 DNA reads TGTGCCAGCAGCAGGAACAGGGTTGGAAATTCACCCCTCCACTTT.

This chain joins TRBV6-1 and TRBJ1-6; TRBD1 matches at 9 bases. V trimming: 3 bases; J trimming: 4 bases; junction bases outside the gene matches: 4. This CDR3 spans 16 amino acids. Germline V lookup: CDR1 MNHNS, CDR2 SASEGT. As DNA, the CDR3 is TGTGCCAGCAGTGACGGACAGGGGATTTATAATTCACCCCTCCACTTT. This codes for CASSDGQGIYNSPLHF.

The chain joins TRBV6-4 to TRBJ1-2, with 7 positions matching TRBD1. The trim removed 6 bases at V and 2 bases at J, leaving 3 bases unmatched. This CDR3 is built from 13 residues. From germline, CDR1 is MRHNA and CDR2 SNTAGT. CDR3 loop: CASSPGQNYGYTF. In nucleotides, the CDR3 is TGTGCCAGCAGCCCGGGACAGAACTATGGCTACACCTTC.

The rearrangement joins TRBV6-2 or TRBV6-3 to TRBJ2-5; 7 positions match TRBD2. The CDR3 has 14 amino acids. Germline CDR1 and CDR2: MNHEY and SVGEGT. J lost 5 bases, V lost 2 bases, and 5 bases had no gene match. The CDR3 sequence is CASSYGGGIETQYF. The CDR3 nucleotides are TGTGCCAGCAGTTACGGGGGGGGGATCGAGACCCAGTACTTC.

The chain has TRBV5-1 and TRBJ2-7; D is possibly TRBD1 (6 bases). V was trimmed by 2 bases and J by 3 bases, leaving 12 bases between them. The CDR3 is made up of 14 amino acids. Germline CDR1 SGHRS, CDR2 YFSETQ. The CDR3 is CASSLGTTRYEQYF. The CDR3 DNA is TGCGCCAGCAGCTTAGGGACAACCCGCTACGAGCAGTACTTC.

A note on this clone: The sample holds other DNA sequences that translate to the same CDR3. The chain links TRBV27 to TRBJ1-2; 9 bases align to TRBD1. The CDR3 consists of 13 residues. V was pared by 5 bases and J by 7 bases, with 5 bases of the junction left unmatched. CDR1 MNHEY and CDR2 SMNVEV come from the germline V gene (reference sequence). The CDR3 DNA sequence: TGTGCCAGCAGTGACAGGGGGATGGGTGGCTACACCTTC. Translating it yields CASSDRGMGGYTF.

This sequence joins TRBV7-9 and TRBJ1-1, with a possible D match to TRBD1 (5 bases). The CDR3 spans 14 residues. The germline V gene has CDR1 SEHNR and CDR2 FQNEAQ (reference sequence). V was shortened by 4 bases and J by 5 bases, with 14 bases between the two germline ends. The CDR3 DNA sequence: TGTGCCAGCAGCTCACCACAGGAGGGGACTGAAGCTTTCTTT. It specifies CASSSPQEGTEAFF.

This clone was seen once. This sequence joins TRBV10-2 and TRBJ2-2, with TRBD1 matching over 10 bases. From germline, CDR1 is WSHSY and CDR2 SAAADI. The CDR3 spans 16 residues. V trimming: 6 bases; J trimming: 4 bases; junction bases outside the gene matches: 8. CDR3 coding DNA: TGCGCCAGCAGCGGGACAGGGGCCACCCTCACCGGGGAGCTGTTTTTT. Residues: CASSGTGATLTGELFF.

The rearrangement joins TRBV5-1 to TRBJ2-5, with 7 bases lining up with TRBD2. J was trimmed by 1 base and V by 0 bases; bases with no gene match: 6. The CDR3 sequence is 16 residues long. Per the germline V gene, CDR1 is SGHRS and CDR2 is YFSETQ. CDR3 nucleotide sequence: TGCGCCAGCAGCTTGGGCTGGCGGGGGACCCAAGAGACCCAGTACTTC. Translating gives CASSLGWRGTQETQYF.

This clone has a handful of counts. The chain combines TRBV10-3 with TRBJ2-1; 7 nucleotides line up with TRBD1. V was pared by 9 bases and J by 8 bases, with 7 bases of the junction left unmatched. CDR1 and CDR2 from the germline V gene are ENHRY and SYGVKD. This CDR3 is built from 12 residues. The CDR3 region has the DNA TGTGCCATTCAAACAGGGGAATATGAGCAGTTCTTC. Protein: CAIQTGEYEQFF.